Following are 32 T cell receptor beta chains from one sample sequenced in a study of T-cell memory formation after mild COVID-19. Each CDR3 protein gets one entry after TCRdb re-called the 5' RACE reads with MiXCR. The sample yields hundreds of thousands of distinct CDR3 sequences, around 27% seen once. The specimen sequenced was PBMCs or a T cell subset sorted from them (not recorded which). The receptors originated from an adult woman who had mild COVID-19 (a few samples of this study predate the infection). Cell type and time point are not known.

The chain is built from TRBV27 and TRBJ2-1; no reliable D call. Germline V CDR1 and CDR2: MNHEY, SMNVEV (reference sequence). Trimming left V 5 bases short and J 6 bases short, with 17 bases between. This CDR3 comprises 15 residues. The CDR3 loop is CASSTRTPRGNEQFF. CDR3 sequence (DNA): TGTGCCAGCAGTACGAGAACGCCTCGTGGCAATGAGCAGTTCTTC.

This sequence joins TRBV29-1 and TRBJ1-3; maybe TRBD1 (5 bases). The V end lost 3 bases, the J end lost 2 bases, and 11 bases lay between the germline ends. The V gene's germline CDR1 is SQVTM and CDR2 ANQGSEA. CDR3 length equals 14 residues. This CDR3 is CSVDFTGAGNTIYF. The CDR3 DNA sequence: TGCAGCGTTGACTTCACAGGAGCTGGAAACACCATATATTTT. The entire variable domain, with the rest obtained from reference TRBV29-1 and TRBJ1-3, is as follows: SAVISQKPSRDICQRGTSLTIQCQVDSQVTMMFWYRQQPGQSLTLIATANQGSEATYESGFVIDKFPISRPNLTFSTLTVSNMSPEDSSIYLCSVDFTGAGNTIYFGEGSWLTVV.

The CDR3 nucleotides are TGTGCCAGCAGCCGGGTCCCAGGGCAATCCTACGAGCAGTACTTC. The encoded protein is CASSRVPGQSYEQYF. This sequence joins TRBV7-9 and TRBJ2-7, with a possible D match to TRBD1 (5 bases). The CDR3 extends over 15 amino acids. V was shortened by 5 bases and J by 1 base, with 15 bases between the two germline ends. Germline V CDR1 and CDR2: SEHNR, FQNEAQ (reference sequence).

This clonotype was detected only a few times. The chain couples TRBV7-9 to TRBJ2-4; 7 bases agree with TRBD2. There are 11 residues in the CDR3. Germline assignment: CDR1 SEHNR and CDR2 FQNEAQ (reference sequence). V was clipped by 5 bases and J by 16 bases; unmatched bases: 8. The CDR3 reads CASSGRDLHYF. The CDR3 DNA follows: TGTGCCAGCAGCGGGAGGGACCTGCATTACTTC.

The rearrangement links TRBV2 to TRBJ1-1; D gene ambiguous. Germline V gives CDR1 SNHLY, CDR2 FYNNEI. The CDR3 extends over 15 amino acids. Trimming took off 5 bases at V and 4 bases at J, with 17 bases between the two ends. For the CDR3, the DNA is TGTGCCAGCAGTCAGAGTGGCGGTTGGGGCACTGAAGCTTTCTTT. Translation: CASSQSGGWGTEAFF.

This clonotype was seen a handful of times. The V gene is TRBV15, the J gene TRBJ2-7; maybe TRBD2 (7 bases). Germline V gives CDR1 LNHNV, CDR2 YYDKDF (reference sequence). The CDR3 length is 14 residues. V dropped 7 bases and J dropped 0 bases, with 13 bases sitting between them. This CDR3 is CATMGASGSYEQYF. The CDR3 coding sequence is TGTGCCACCATGGGGGCTAGCGGCTCCTACGAGCAGTACTTC.

This sequence joins TRBV20-1 and TRBJ2-7; D may be TRBD2 (5 bases). The CDR3 covers 14 residues. V gave up 3 bases and J gave up 0 bases, with 12 bases separating them. CDR1 is DFQATT, CDR2 SNEGSKA, per germline (reference sequence). The CDR3 loop reads CSASGRRSSYEQYF. CDR3 nucleotide sequence: TGCAGTGCTAGCGGGCGGAGGAGCTCCTACGAGCAGTACTTC.

V is TRBV20-1 and J is TRBJ1-2, with D uncertain. CDR1 and CDR2 (germline): DFQATT, SNEGSKA (reference sequence). Deletions cut 0 bases from V and 7 bases from J, with 3 bases between. This CDR3 region has 10 residues. The CDR3 DNA reads as TGCAGTGCTAGAGACGCTGGCTACACCTTC. It encodes CSARDAGYTF.

The V and J genes are TRBV5-1 and TRBJ2-7, with TRBD1 identical over 9 bases. The junction had 6 bases not matched to a gene; V was cut back by 5 bases and J by 6 bases. In germline, CDR1 is SGHRS, CDR2 YFSETQ. The CDR3 extends over 13 amino acids. CDR3 protein: CASRGQGPAEQYF. The CDR3 nucleotides are TGCGCCAGCAGAGGACAGGGGCCAGCCGAGCAGTACTTC. Looking up the rest from reference TRBV5-1 and TRBJ2-7 gives the full variable domain: KAGVTQTPRYLIKTRGQQVTLSCSPISGHRSVSWYQQTPGQGLQFLFEYFSETQRNKGNFPGRFSGRQFSNSRSEMNVSTLELGDSALYLCASRGQGPAEQYFGPGTRLTVT.

V usage is TRBV12-3 or TRBV12-4 and J usage is TRBJ2-7; TRBD2 agrees at 8 bases. This CDR3 contains 13 residues. The V segment lost 4 bases and the J segment 5 bases; nucleotides outside the gene matches: 4. CDR3 protein: CASSYSGSNEQYF. DNA of the CDR3: TGTGCCAGCAGTTACAGCGGGAGTAACGAGCAGTACTTC.

This clonotype has a handful of counts. The V call is TRBV5-4, the J call TRBJ2-5; 12 bases line up with TRBD2. After removal of 4 bases from V and 5 bases from J, the junction contained 6 bases not matched to a gene. Germline loops: CDR1 SGHNT, CDR2 YYREEE (reference sequence). The CDR3 consists of 15 residues. The CDR3: CASSARLAGAETQYF. The CDR3 coding sequence is TGTGCCAGCAGCGCCCGACTAGCGGGGGCGGAGACCCAGTACTTC.

The chain has TRBV5-4 and TRBJ2-5; possibly TRBD2 for D (6 bases). Germline V gene sequence: CDR1 SGHNT, CDR2 YYREEE (reference sequence). The V gene lost 3 bases and the J gene lost 5 bases, with 14 bases spanning the gap. CDR3 size: 14 residues. The DNA for the CDR3 is TGTGCCAGCAGCTCGAAGACTAGGATGGAGACCCAGTACTTC. It codes for CASSSKTRMETQYF.

The V call is TRBV27, the J call TRBJ2-2; 10 bases line up with TRBD2. The J segment lost 5 bases and the V segment lost 11 bases, leaving 5 bases of the junction unmatched. Looked up from germline, CDR1 is MNHEY and CDR2 is SMNVEV (reference sequence). The CDR3 length is 13 residues. The CDR3 sequence is CAGSSGRTGELFF. The CDR3 DNA follows: TGTGCCGGAAGTAGCGGGAGGACCGGGGAGCTGTTTTTT.

The genes are TRBV7-9 and TRBJ1-5, with a possible D match to TRBD1 (5 bases). V gave up 1 base and J gave up 2 bases, with 9 bases separating them. Germline values: CDR1 SEHNR, CDR2 FQNEAQ (reference sequence). The CDR3 spans 15 residues. In DNA form, the CDR3 reads TGTGCCAGCAGCTTAGAGGCGGGGGGCAATCAGCCCCAGCATTTT. Protein sequence: CASSLEAGGNQPQHF.

This clonotype has only a few counts. The CDR3 nucleotides read TGTGCCAGCAGTACCCTATCGGAGGGGATGTGGTACGAGCAGTACTTC. This encodes CASSTLSEGMWYEQYF. V is TRBV6-5 and J is TRBJ2-7; D might be TRBD2 (6 bases). Germline CDR1 MNHEY, CDR2 SVGAGI. The CDR3 is 16 amino acids. Trimming took 5 bases from V and 4 from J, leaving 21 bases between them.

The genes are TRBV6-4 and TRBJ1-1, with D possibly TRBD1 on 5 matching bases. CDR1 and CDR2 from the germline V gene are MRHNA and SNTAGT. The CDR3 runs 15 residues. With 1 base removed from V and 0 bases from J, the gap between germline ends came to 9 bases. The CDR3 DNA follows: TGTGCCAGCAGTGACTGGACGGGGGTGAACACTGAAGCTTTCTTT. Its protein product is CASSDWTGVNTEAFF.

This clonotype was counted a single time. This chain connects TRBV7-2 to TRBJ2-2; D may be TRBD1 (5 bases). This CDR3 has 18 amino acids. Per the germline V gene, CDR1 is SGHTA and CDR2 is FQGNSA. The V and J ends lost 6 bases and 5 bases respectively, with 25 bases between them. The CDR3 DNA is TGTGCCAGCAGGAATTCTAGACAGCTCAGCGTGTGGACCGGGGAGCTGTTTTTT. Amino acids: CASRNSRQLSVWTGELFF.

This clonotype occurred a few times. The chain joins TRBV7-2 to TRBJ2-5; no firm D call. Germline CDR1 and CDR2: SGHTA and FQGNSA. The CDR3 spans 13 residues. Trimming left V 4 bases short and J 3 bases short, with 9 bases between. The CDR3 sequence: CASSSRSEETQYF. Written as DNA, the CDR3 is TGTGCCAGCAGCTCTCGGTCCGAAGAGACCCAGTACTTC.

The V call is TRBV9, the J call TRBJ2-7; TRBD1 agrees at 12 bases. From germline, CDR1 is SGDLS and CDR2 YYNGEE. With V trimmed by 5 bases and J by 6 bases, 9 bases remained unmatched. The CDR3 is 15 amino acids. The CDR3 spells CASRSTGTGGGEQYF. CDR3 sequence (DNA): TGTGCCAGCAGGTCTACCGGGACAGGGGGCGGCGAGCAGTACTTC.

Only a few counts were recorded for this clonotype. The gene calls are TRBV7-6 and TRBJ2-7; 8 bases line up with TRBD1. This CDR3 contains 15 residues. Trimming took 1 base from V and 5 from J; bases not matched to a gene: 7. Germline V gives CDR1 SGHVS, CDR2 FNYEAQ. The CDR3, as DNA: TGTGCCAGCAGCTTAGTGGCAGGGGGCCGTAACGAGCAGTACTTC. This translates into CASSLVAGGRNEQYF.

The chain recombines TRBV4-1 with TRBJ2-1; 10 bases are a match to TRBD2. The CDR3 covers 15 residues. Losses at the gene ends were 6 bases for V and 8 bases for J; bases not matched to a gene: 10. Germline V lookup: CDR1 MGHRA, CDR2 YSYEKL. The CDR3 spells CASRPSGGALDEQFF. As DNA, the CDR3 is TGCGCCAGCAGGCCCAGCGGGGGGGCTCTGGATGAGCAGTTCTTC.

The chain couples TRBV29-1 to TRBJ1-2, with D perhaps matching TRBD1 (5 bases). Per the germline V gene, CDR1 is SQVTM and CDR2 is ANQGSEA. With 3 bases removed from V and 5 bases from J, the gap between germline ends came to 16 bases. There are 14 residues in the CDR3. CDR3 residues: CSVEGRKGGYGYTF. The CDR3 DNA sequence: TGCAGCGTTGAGGGACGGAAGGGAGGGTATGGCTACACCTTC.

This chain links TRBV4-1 with TRBJ2-4, with 8 nucleotides matching TRBD1. CDR1 and CDR2 (germline): MGHRA, YSYEKL. Losses at the gene ends were 3 bases for V and 3 bases for J; bases not matched to a gene: 7. The CDR3 has 16 amino acids. This CDR3 reads CASSHTYRGNKNIQYF. CDR3 nucleotide sequence: TGCGCCAGCAGCCATACCTACAGGGGGAACAAAAACATTCAGTACTTC.

This rearrangement joins TRBV7-6 to TRBJ2-7, with TRBD2 matching over 11 bases. Germline loops: CDR1 SGHVS, CDR2 FNYEAQ. After removal of 5 bases from V and 2 bases from J, the junction contained 5 bases not matched to a gene. The CDR3 covers 15 residues. The CDR3 DNA reads TGTGCCAGCAGCATCGGGACTAGCGGCACCTACGAGCAGTACTTC. Encoded protein: CASSIGTSGTYEQYF. Supplemented by reference TRBV7-6 and TRBJ2-7, the full variable domain reads GAGVSQSPRYKVTKRGQDVALRCDPISGHVSLYWYRQALGQGPEFLTYFNYEAQQDKSGLPNDRFSAERPEGSISTLTIQRTEQRDSAMYRCASSIGTSGTYEQYFGPGTRLTVT.

This clonotype was seen more than once but under ten times. CDR3: CASSLRGQTSNQPQHF. In nucleotides, the CDR3 is TGTGCCAGCAGTTTACGAGGACAGACCAGCAATCAGCCCCAGCATTTT. The rearrangement links TRBV12-3 or TRBV12-4 to TRBJ1-5; D may be TRBD1 (6 bases). Trimming removed 2 bases at V and 1 base at J, with 12 bases between. The CDR3 length is 16 residues.

A few counts support this clonotype. The rearrangement uses TRBV5-1 and TRBJ2-7; 7 nucleotides align to TRBD1. The junction had 6 bases not matched to a gene; V was cut back by 0 bases and J by 3 bases. The germline V gene has CDR1 SGHRS and CDR2 YFSETQ. There are 15 residues in the CDR3. CDR3: CASSLGGGRVYEQYF. CDR3 coding DNA: TGCGCCAGCAGCTTGGGAGGGGGCAGGGTCTACGAGCAGTACTTC.

This clonotype was found a few times. V gene TRBV5-1 combines with J gene TRBJ2-1; 9 positions agree with TRBD2. Germline loops: CDR1 SGHRS, CDR2 YFSETQ. With V trimmed by 4 bases and J by 8 bases, 13 bases remained unmatched. The CDR3 loop spans 16 amino acids. CDR3 DNA sequence: TGCGCCAGCAGCGATGGGCCCGGCGGGGGGGCCCATGAGCAGTTCTTC. Translating it yields CASSDGPGGGAHEQFF.

This clonotype has more than one count but fewer than ten. This chain joins TRBV20-1 and TRBJ2-7; TRBD2 matches 10 bases. CDR3 length: 12 amino acids. Germline CDR1 is DFQATT and CDR2 is SNEGSKA (reference sequence). Trimming cost V 7 bases and J 4 bases; bases outside gene matches: 4. CDR3 coding DNA: TGCAGTGTCTCTAGCGGGGGTTACGAGCAGTACTTC. Protein sequence: CSVSSGGYEQYF.

This clonotype occurred a few times. The V call is TRBV21-1, the J call TRBJ2-5; the table's D call, TRBD1, was not checked against the DNA. TRBV21-1 is classified as a pseudogene. This CDR3 is 13 amino acids long. This chain's CDR3 is CASVCRTEETQYF. The CDR3 DNA reads as TGTGCCAGCGTTTGTAGGACAGAAGAGACCCAGTACTTC.

This clonotype has at least ten counts. The chain links TRBV2 to TRBJ2-5; D is perhaps TRBD1 or TRBD2 (5 bases each). V shed 7 bases and J shed 4 bases, with 16 bases lying between them. The CDR3 spans 14 residues. Germline V gene sequence: CDR1 SNHLY, CDR2 FYNNEI. CDR3 DNA sequence: TGTGCCAGCACTCGGGACCAAAAGGGAGAGACCCAGTACTTC. The encoded protein is CASTRDQKGETQYF.

This clonotype was recorded a few times. V and J are TRBV7-6 and TRBJ2-1; a weak D match, TRBD1 (6 bases). Germline CDR1 SGHVS, CDR2 FNYEAQ. The CDR3 contains 16 residues. V was trimmed by 5 bases and J by 5 bases, leaving 19 bases between them. The DNA of the CDR3 is TGTGCCAGCAGCGGGAACAGGGACGCGATCGACAATGAGCAGTTCTTC. This sequence encodes CASSGNRDAIDNEQFF. Looking up the rest from reference TRBV7-6 and TRBJ2-1 gives the full variable domain: GAGVSQSPRYKVTKRGQDVALRCDPISGHVSLYWYRQALGQGPEFLTYFNYEAQQDKSGLPNDRFSAERPEGSISTLTIQRTEQRDSAMYRCASSGNRDAIDNEQFFGPGTRLTVL.

The gene calls are TRBV12-3 or TRBV12-4 and TRBJ1-2; 7 bases agree with TRBD1. Unmatched junction bases numbered 2, after V lost 4 bases and J lost 3 bases. The length of the CDR3 is 13 residues. The CDR3 DNA reads TGTGCCAGCAGTTGGGACAGCTACTATGGCTACACCTTC. Encoded protein: CASSWDSYYGYTF.